What follows are 26 T cell receptor beta chains derived from one specimen sequenced in a study of shared clonotypes between healthy human individuals. TCRdb's table, derived via immunoSEQ multiplex PCR, lists solely in-frame clones and lacks some. The table records about a million clones, about 72% of them present only once. Sample: memory CD4+ T cells from PBMCs. The subset: CD45RA-negative fraction. The receptors were sampled from a man aged 18-30 years in good health. Some clones in this sample may be carry-over from other donors' samples.

Comments on this clone: One end of the junction is discordant with germline, which a read error may explain. The rearrangement links TRBV20-1 to TRBJ2-7; 8 positions match TRBD2. From germline, CDR1 is DFQATT and CDR2 SNEGSKA (reference sequence). The CDR3 length is 11 residues. In DNA, the CDR3 is TGCAGTGCTGCAATGGGACTAGTTAGGGGGTTC. Translated: CSAAMGLVRGF.

The gene calls are TRBV18 and TRBJ1-1; tentative D call: TRBD1 (6 bases). This CDR3 is 17 amino acids long. V was pared by 2 bases and J by 3 bases, with 19 bases between. Germline-derived CDR1 and CDR2 are KGHSH and LQKENI. CDR3 in amino acids: CASSPSQGTPGDTEAFF. CDR3 bases: TGTGCCAGCTCACCATCTCAGGGGACCCCTGGGGACACTGAAGCTTTCTTT. The variable domain in full, completed from reference TRBV18 and TRBJ1-1, reads NAGVMQNPRHLVRRRGQEARLRCSPMKGHSHVYWYRQLPEEGLKFMVYLQKENIIDESGMPKERFSAEFPKEGPSILRIQQVVRGDSAAYFCASSPSQGTPGDTEAFFGQGTRLTVV.

The gene calls are TRBV5-4 and TRBJ2-2, with TRBD2 as a possible D gene (5 bases). The germline V gene has CDR1 SGHNT and CDR2 YYREEE (reference sequence). V was pared by 4 bases and J by 6 bases, with 16 bases between. This CDR3 has 15 residues. CDR3 in DNA: TGTGCCAGCAGCCCCCCGGGCGGGCCTCCCGGGGAGCTGTTTTTT. Translation gives CASSPPGGPPGELFF.

This chain uses TRBV5-1 with TRBJ2-5; 7 bases line up with TRBD1. J lost 7 bases, V lost 0 bases, and 6 bases had no gene match. Per the germline V gene, CDR1 is SGHRS and CDR2 is YFSETQ. This CDR3 is 14 amino acids long. CDR3 amino acids: CASSLGDRASTQYF. DNA for the CDR3: TGCGCCAGCAGCTTGGGTGACAGGGCCTCGACCCAGTACTTC.

As regards this clone: This specimen includes other DNA sequences encoding the same CDR3. This sequence joins TRBV6-5 and TRBJ1-1; D not resolved. The CDR3 covers 14 residues. V lost 0 bases, J lost 3 bases, and 8 bases lay in between. CDR1 and CDR2 from the germline V gene are MNHEY and SVGAGI. CDR3: CASSYSRGDTEAFF. Written as DNA, the CDR3 is TGTGCCAGCAGTTACTCACGCGGGGACACTGAAGCTTTCTTT.

This clone was observed once. The V and J genes are TRBV10-3 and TRBJ1-5, with a tentative D call TRBD1 (5 bases). Germline V gene data show CDR1 as ENHRY and CDR2 as SYGVKD. V gave up 2 bases and J gave up 8 bases, with 13 bases separating them. This CDR3 is 14 amino acids long. For the CDR3, the DNA is TGTGCCATCAGTGAGAGGGGTGGGGGGGAGCCCCAGCATTTT. This sequence encodes CAISERGGGEPQHF.

The V gene is TRBV9, the J gene TRBJ2-2; D not certain. Per the germline V gene, CDR1 is SGDLS and CDR2 is YYNGEE. The V and J ends lost 3 bases and 4 bases respectively, with 16 bases between them. This CDR3 has 16 residues. CDR3 nucleotide sequence: TGTGCCAGCAGCGCCTTTCCCCGCGCAGTCACCGGGGAGCTGTTTTTT. Residues: CASSAFPRAVTGELFF.

The rearrangement uses TRBV6-6 and TRBJ1-2, with 7 bases fitting TRBD1. The CDR3 is 13 residues long. V was clipped by 5 bases and J by 4 bases; unmatched bases: 4. Germline V CDR1 and CDR2: MNHNY, SVGAGI (reference sequence). CDR3: CASSQDRSYGYTF. The CDR3 nucleotides are TGTGCCAGCAGTCAGGACAGGTCCTATGGCTACACCTTC.

In this sample, this clone turned up a few times. The chain couples TRBV6-5 to TRBJ2-1; tentatively, D is TRBD2 (5 bases). This CDR3 contains 15 residues. Germline values: CDR1 MNHEY, CDR2 SVGAGI. Trimming shortened V by 9 bases and J by 0 bases, and 15 bases separated the two germline ends. The CDR3 nucleotides read TGTGCCAGTCGAAGGACGGGAAGCTCCTACAATGAGCAGTTCTTC. This translates into CASRRTGSSYNEQFF.

V is TRBV28 and J is TRBJ2-5, with D possibly being TRBD1 or TRBD2 (5 bases each). CDR3 length: 13 residues. CDR1 and CDR2 (germline): MDHEN, SYDVKM. V lost 9 bases, J lost 5 bases, and 16 bases lay in between. CDR3 nucleotides: TGTGCCAGTCTCACAGCCGGGGCGGAGACCCAGTACTTC. Amino acids: CASLTAGAETQYF. The complete variable domain, with remaining parts taken from reference TRBV28 and TRBJ2-5, reads DVKVTQSSRYLVKRTGEKVFLECVQDMDHENMFWYRQDPGLGLRLIYFSYDVKMKEKGDIPEGYSVSREKKERFSLILESASTNQTSMYLCASLTAGAETQYFGPGTRLLVL.

At least ten counts were recorded for this clone. The rearrangement joins TRBV15 to TRBJ1-2, with D possibly matching TRBD1 (5 bases). Germline V gene lookup returns CDR1 LNHNV and CDR2 YYDKDF (reference sequence). V was clipped by 1 base and J by 4 bases, with 13 bases between them. This CDR3 region has 15 residues. The CDR3 sequence: CATSRGGTDAYGYTF. CDR3 bases: TGTGCCACCAGCAGAGGAGGGACGGACGCCTATGGCTACACCTTC.

This rearrangement joins TRBV7-2 to TRBJ2-7; D may correspond to TRBD1 or TRBD2 (5 bases each). There are 12 residues in the CDR3. Between the trimmed V and J ends, which lost 5 bases and 5 bases, there was a span of 10 bases. CDR1 SGHTA and CDR2 FQGNSA come from the germline V gene. CDR3 amino acids: CASSPRGDEQYF. For the CDR3, the DNA is TGTGCCAGCAGCCCACGAGGGGACGAGCAGTACTTC.

The J gene is TRBJ1-2, the V gene TRBV5-1, with TRBD1 matching over 10 bases. This CDR3 has 16 residues. From germline, CDR1 is SGHRS and CDR2 YFSETQ. Losses at the gene ends were 5 bases for V and 2 bases for J; bases not matched to a gene: 9. CDR3 protein: CASRPDRGLGNYGYTF. CDR3 DNA sequence: TGCGCCAGCAGACCTGACAGGGGGCTTGGGAACTATGGCTACACCTTC.

J is TRBJ2-3 and V is TRBV29-1; no firm D call. V lost 0 bases and J 0 bases, leaving 7 bases between the germline ends. This CDR3 has 14 residues. Germline V gene sequence: CDR1 SQVTM, CDR2 ANQGSEA. This chain's CDR3 is CSVEEWGSTDTQYF. CDR3 DNA: TGCAGCGTTGAAGAATGGGGAAGCACAGATACGCAGTATTTT.

This clone was counted many times. The chain recombines TRBV13 with TRBJ2-7; D perhaps matches TRBD1 (6 bases). V shed 2 bases and J shed 2 bases, with 7 bases lying between them. Germline V CDR1 and CDR2: PRHDT, FYEKMQ (reference sequence). CDR3 length: 13 amino acids. CDR3 residues: CASSLNRAYEQYF. The CDR3 nucleotides read TGTGCCAGCAGCTTAAACAGGGCCTACGAGCAGTACTTC.

Ten or more counts support this clone. V usage is TRBV5-4 and J usage is TRBJ1-4; D is perhaps TRBD1 (6 bases). The CDR3 is 18 amino acids. CDR1 is SGHNT and CDR2 is YYREEE in the germline V gene (reference sequence). The V end lost 4 bases, the J end lost 2 bases, and 21 bases lay between the germline ends. CDR3 region: CASSDGMGRGSTNEKLFF. CDR3 DNA: TGTGCCAGCAGCGATGGAATGGGAAGGGGGTCGACTAATGAAAAACTGTTTTTT.

This clone was observed a handful of times. A clone one base away is much larger, so this may be a read error. This specimen includes other DNA sequences encoding the same CDR3. V usage is TRBV11-2 and J usage is TRBJ1-5; TRBD1 agrees at 7 bases. The junction had 2 bases not matched to a gene; V was cut back by 5 bases and J by 1 base. The CDR3 contains 14 residues. The germline CDR1 and CDR2 sequences are SGHAT and FQNNGV. The CDR3 is CASSPTGSNQPQHF. The DNA of the CDR3 is TGTGCCAGCAGCCCGACAGGGAGCAATCAGCCCCAGCATTTT.

The J gene is TRBJ2-1, the V gene TRBV5-8; tentatively, D is TRBD1 (5 bases). The germline V gene has CDR1 SGHTS and CDR2 YDEGEE. This CDR3 spans 19 amino acids. Trimming took off 3 bases at V and 9 bases at J, with 31 bases between the two ends. The CDR3 DNA reads as TGTGCCAGCAGCTCATTGACAGTCCTCGGAAGTATTTATACCTCTGAGCAGTTCTTC. It yields the protein CASSSLTVLGSIYTSEQFF.

Regarding this clone: A read error may be the cause here, since a much bigger clone is one base away. The rearrangement joins TRBV4-2 to TRBJ1-2; D possibly corresponds to TRBD1 (5 bases). Germline CDR1 and CDR2: LGHNA and YNFKEQ. This CDR3 contains 17 residues. This CDR3 reads CTSSPGSGREYGYGYTF. In DNA form, the CDR3 reads TGTACCAGCAGCCCAGGGTCGGGCAGGGAGTACGGCTATGGCTACACCTTC.

The chain has TRBV7-6 and TRBJ2-1, with a tentative D call TRBD2 (6 bases). This CDR3 spans 14 amino acids. Germline CDR1 and CDR2: SGHVS and FNYEAQ. The V end was cut by 5 bases, the J end by 4 bases, with 12 bases between. The DNA of the CDR3 is TGTGCCAGCAGCCGAGGGGACTCATACAATGAGCAGTTCTTC. Residues: CASSRGDSYNEQFF.

V and J are TRBV19 and TRBJ2-6, with D perhaps being TRBD1 or TRBD2 (5 bases each). V dropped 5 bases and J dropped 5 bases, with 19 bases sitting between them. The CDR3 is 17 residues long. Germline V CDR1 and CDR2: LNHDA, SQIVND (reference sequence). As DNA, the CDR3 is TGTGCCAGTAGTCACGGGACCGGGGTTCTATGGGCCAACGTCCTGACTTTC. Protein sequence: CASSHGTGVLWANVLTF.

The V gene is TRBV2, the J gene TRBJ2-5; D uncertain. The CDR3 has 13 amino acids. Deletions cut 3 bases from V and 4 bases from J, with 9 bases between. The germline V gene has CDR1 SNHLY and CDR2 FYNNEI. The DNA of the CDR3 is TGTGCCAGCAGTGACACCGACGGAGAGACCCAGTACTTC. Encoded protein: CASSDTDGETQYF. Together with reference TRBV2 and TRBJ2-5, the CDR3 gives the full variable domain: EPEVTQTPSHQVTQMGQEVILRCVPISNHLYFYWYRQILGQKVEFLVSFYNNEISEKSEIFDDQFSVERPDGSNFTLKIRSTKLEDSAMYFCASSDTDGETQYFGPGTRLLVL.

The chain carries TRBV5-1 and TRBJ1-4; D is possibly TRBD1 (5 bases). This CDR3 has 16 residues. Germline assignment: CDR1 SGHRS and CDR2 YFSETQ. The V and J ends lost 6 bases and 0 bases respectively, with 15 bases between them. Written as DNA, the CDR3 is TGCGCCAGCACGAGGGGATCGGGCGCAACTAATGAAAAACTGTTTTTT. This codes for CASTRGSGATNEKLFF.

The chain uses TRBV7-3 and TRBJ2-2, with 8 positions matching TRBD1. The CDR3 consists of 17 residues. With V trimmed by 1 base and J by 3 bases, 7 bases remained unmatched. Per the germline V gene, CDR1 is SGHTA and CDR2 is FQGTGA. The CDR3 region has the DNA TGTGCCAGCAGCTTAAGATCTGGACAGGGTTACACCGGGGAGCTGTTTTTT. Its protein product is CASSLRSGQGYTGELFF.

The chain employs TRBV5-3 and TRBJ1-2, with D tentatively TRBD1 (5 bases). TRBV5-3 is identified as an open reading frame with a role that is uncertain. The CDR3 contains 13 residues. The V gene lost 4 bases and the J gene lost 8 bases, with 15 bases spanning the gap. CDR3 region: CARSPRGAEGYTF. CDR3 DNA sequence: TGTGCCAGAAGCCCTAGAGGGGCGGAAGGCTACACCTTC.

This clone has more than one count but fewer than ten. The chain is built from TRBV7-9 and TRBJ2-2; D is perhaps TRBD1 (6 bases). Trimming took off 2 bases at V and 3 bases at J, with 10 bases between the two ends. CDR3 size: 15 residues. The germline CDR1 and CDR2 sequences are SEHNR and FQNEAQ (reference sequence). CDR3 DNA: TGTGCCAGCAGCTTAAGGCAGGGGTACACCGGGGAGCTGTTTTTT. Translated: CASSLRQGYTGELFF.